The rows below give T cell receptor beta chains drawn from one sample of a study of T cell repertoires in cytomegalovirus infection. These TCRs' antigens remain unknown. TCRdb fed the reads into MiXCR, producing one record per CDR3 protein. Here the sample spans about a million distinct CDR3 sequences, roughly 31% being singletons. This material consisted of cultured CD8+ T cells from PBMCs, taken from culture after CMV antigen stimulation. Every receptor here comes from a human donor in good health (CMV status not recorded). Some clones in this sample may be carry-over from other donors' samples. The CDR3 runs from the conserved cysteine through the conserved F or W. A D gene is named only where the DNA matches it firmly. Not all rows give a size; the values are once, few, many and, for expanded clones, a class.

V,J,D,size,CDR3,DNA
TRBV7-7,TRBJ2-3,-,many,CASSFLQGDTQYF,TGTGCTAGCAGCTTTTTACAGGGAGATACGCAGTATTTT
TRBV13,TRBJ1-2,-,-,CASSSGGQKYGYTF,TGTGCCAGCAGCTCCGGGGGACAAAAATATGGCTACACCTTC
TRBV5-1,TRBJ1-1,TRBD1,-,CASNYRDRGTEAFF,TGCGCCAGCAATTACCGGGACAGGGGAACTGAAGCTTTCTTT
TRBV5-6,TRBJ2-1,-,-,CASSLWGKDEQFF,TGTGCCAGCAGCCTCTGGGGGAAGGATGAGCAGTTCTTC
TRBV28,TRBJ2-5,-,-,CASSFPDGEETQYF,TGTGCCAGCAGTTTTCCAGACGGTGAGGAGACCCAGTACTTC
TRBV7-9,TRBJ1-4,-,many,CASSSDRSKYNEKLFF,TGTGCCAGCAGCTCCGATAGATCAAAATATAATGAAAAACTGTTTTTT
TRBV14,TRBJ1-3,-,few,CASSLGGGTIYF,TGTGCCAGCAGCCTCGGCGGGGGCACCATATATTTT
TRBV4-3,TRBJ1-4,-,few,CASSPGSFEKLFF,TGCGCCAGCAGCCCTGGTTCTTTCGAAAAACTGTTTTTT
TRBV5-5,TRBJ2-3,TRBD2,-,CASRQRDGSTDTQYF,TGTGCCAGCAGACAGCGGGACGGTAGCACAGATACGCAGTATTTT
TRBV27,TRBJ2-2,-,-,CASSLSWRNTGELFF,TGTGCCAGCAGTTTATCTTGGAGAAACACCGGGGAGCTGTTTTTT
TRBV5-6,TRBJ2-1,-,-,CASSLAARNEQFF,TGTGCCAGCAGCTTGGCGGCCCGGAATGAGCAGTTCTTC
TRBV29-1,TRBJ2-3,-,-,CSVSVGVADTQYF,TGCAGCGTGTCCGTGGGGGTTGCAGATACGCAGTATTTT
TRBV18,TRBJ2-1,-,-,CASSPQVDSYNEQFF,TGTGCCAGCTCGCCACAGGTCGACTCCTACAATGAGCAGTTCTTC
TRBV6-5,TRBJ2-7,TRBD1,-,CASSYPGQGRSEQYF,TGTGCCAGCAGTTACCCGGGACAGGGTCGCAGCGAGCAGTACTTC
TRBV19,TRBJ1-5,-,-,CASIPFGGGNQPQHF,TGTGCCAGTATTCCTTTCGGGGGGGGCAATCAGCCCCAGCATTTT
TRBV9,TRBJ1-3,-,-,CASSTHGTNGNTIYF,TGTGCCAGCAGCACTCACGGGACAAACGGAAACACCATATATTTT
TRBV15,TRBJ2-1,-,-,CATSRDKGDSLNEQFF,TGTGCCACCAGCAGAGATAAAGGGGACTCACTCAATGAGCAGTTCTTC
TRBV27,TRBJ1-2,-,-,CASSLSGGSNYGYTF,TGTGCCAGCAGTTTATCTGGAGGGAGTAACTATGGCTACACCTTC
TRBV11-1,TRBJ2-5,-,few,CASSLGRIQETQYF,TGTGCCAGCAGCCTGGGGCGGATTCAAGAGACCCAGTACTTC
TRBV7-6,TRBJ1-3,-,many,CASSPVGGLRGNTIYF,TGTGCCAGCAGCCCTGTTGGGGGCTTAAGGGGAAACACCATATATTTT
TRBV7-9,TRBJ1-1,TRBD1,few,CASSPLRGLNTEAFF,TGTGCCAGCAGCCCCCTAAGGGGGCTGAACACTGAAGCTTTCTTT
TRBV28,TRBJ1-5,-,few,CASSPLGVGGQPQHF,TGTGCCAGCAGTCCCCTAGGGGTGGGAGGTCAGCCCCAGCATTTT
TRBV6-6,TRBJ2-7,-,-,CASSYSRRGTEQYF,TGTGCCAGCAGTTACTCGAGACGAGGGACCGAGCAGTACTTC
TRBV4-1,TRBJ1-5,TRBD1,few,CASSQLTGSGQPQHF,TGCGCCAGCAGCCAGCTGACAGGGTCGGGCCAGCCCCAGCATTTT
TRBV6-1,TRBJ1-2,TRBD1,many,CASSELGLRRGPSGYTF,TGTGCCAGCAGTGAATTGGGTCTACGCAGGGGGCCAAGTGGCTACACCTTC
TRBV12-3/TRBV12-4,TRBJ1-1,TRBD1,few,CASTWGQLNTEAFF,TGTGCCAGCACCTGGGGACAGTTGAACACTGAAGCTTTCTTT
TRBV27,TRBJ1-2,-,few,CASSFGGYGYTF,TGTGCCAGCAGTTTTGGGGGGTATGGCTACACCTTC
TRBV11-2,TRBJ2-3,-,many,CASSFSRGGAPDTQYF,TGTGCCAGCAGCTTCTCACGTGGGGGGGCTCCAGATACGCAGTATTTT
TRBV7-9,TRBJ2-5,-,few,CASSTRLVSQEETQYF,TGTGCCAGCAGCACGAGACTAGTATCCCAGGAGGAGACCCAGTACTTC
TRBV5-1,TRBJ2-1,-,few,CASSLSVASSYNEQFF,TGCGCCAGCAGCTTGTCCGTGGCAAGCTCCTACAATGAGCAGTTCTTC
TRBV3-1,TRBJ2-7,TRBD1,-,CASSHVSDRGYEQYF,TGTGCCAGCAGCCATGTCTCTGACAGGGGCTACGAGCAGTACTTC
TRBV5-6,TRBJ2-5,TRBD2,few,CASSGRTSAQTSQETQYF,TGTGCCAGCAGTGGACGGACTAGCGCCCAAACTTCTCAAGAGACCCAGTACTTC
TRBV19,TRBJ1-2,-,-,CASSMVQEAGYGYTF,TGTGCCAGTAGTATGGTTCAGGAGGCCGGCTATGGCTACACCTTC
TRBV24-1,TRBJ2-1,-,-,CATSPDRSSYNEQFF,TGTGCCACCAGCCCTGACCGGAGCTCCTACAATGAGCAGTTCTTC
TRBV4-2,TRBJ2-3,-,many,CASSQDRSDTQYF,TGTGCCAGCAGCCAAGATCGGTCAGATACGCAGTATTTT
TRBV28,TRBJ2-3,-,few,CASSYGMGLPGGTDTQYF,TGTGCCAGCAGCTATGGAATGGGACTCCCTGGGGGGACAGATACGCAGTATTTT
TRBV15,TRBJ2-2,-,few,CATSRDQDLNTGELFF,TGTGCCACCAGCAGAGATCAAGACCTGAACACCGGGGAGCTGTTTTTT
TRBV13,TRBJ2-3,TRBD1,-,CASSSPQGKLTDTQYF,TGTGCCAGCAGCTCGCCACAGGGGAAGTTGACAGATACGCAGTATTTT
TRBV6-2/TRBV6-3,TRBJ2-1,-,few,CASSYPGDYNEQFF,TGTGCCAGCAGTTACCCAGGGGACTACAATGAGCAGTTCTTC